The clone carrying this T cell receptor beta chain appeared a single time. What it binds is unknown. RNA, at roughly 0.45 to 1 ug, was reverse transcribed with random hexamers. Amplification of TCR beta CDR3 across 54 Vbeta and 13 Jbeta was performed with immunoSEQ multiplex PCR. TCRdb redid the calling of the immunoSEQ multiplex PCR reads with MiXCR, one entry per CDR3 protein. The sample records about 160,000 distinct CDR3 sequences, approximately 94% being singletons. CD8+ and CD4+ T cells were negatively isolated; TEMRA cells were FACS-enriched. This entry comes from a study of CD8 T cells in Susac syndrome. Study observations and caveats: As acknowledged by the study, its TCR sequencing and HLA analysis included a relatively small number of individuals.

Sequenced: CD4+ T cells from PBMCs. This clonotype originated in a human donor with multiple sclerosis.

The CDR3 reads CASSFGIRESQPQHF. The CDR3 DNA reads as TGTGCCAGCAGCTTTGGCATAAGGGAAAGTCAGCCCCAGCATTTT. The chain joins TRBV7-2 to TRBJ1-5; D remains ambiguous. Germline V CDR1 and CDR2: SGHTA, FQGNSA. This CDR3 has 15 amino acids. V lost 3 bases and J lost 6, with 15 bases in between.